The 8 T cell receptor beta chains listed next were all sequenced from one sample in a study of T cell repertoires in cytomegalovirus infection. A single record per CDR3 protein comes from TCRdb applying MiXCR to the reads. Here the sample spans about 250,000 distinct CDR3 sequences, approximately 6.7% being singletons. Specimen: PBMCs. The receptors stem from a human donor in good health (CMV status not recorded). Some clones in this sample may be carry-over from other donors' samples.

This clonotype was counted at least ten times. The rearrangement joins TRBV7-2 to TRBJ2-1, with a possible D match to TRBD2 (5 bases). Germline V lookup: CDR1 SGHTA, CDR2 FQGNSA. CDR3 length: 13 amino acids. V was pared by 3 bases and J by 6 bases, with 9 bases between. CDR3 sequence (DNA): TGTGCCAGCAGCTTCCGGGGAAGCAATGAGCAGTTCTTC. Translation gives CASSFRGSNEQFF.

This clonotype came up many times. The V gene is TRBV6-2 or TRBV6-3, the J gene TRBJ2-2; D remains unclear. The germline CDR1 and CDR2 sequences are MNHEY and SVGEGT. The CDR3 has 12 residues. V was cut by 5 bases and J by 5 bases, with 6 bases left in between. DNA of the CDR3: TGTGCCAGCAGTCCTCGAACCGGGGAGCTGTTTTTT. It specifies CASSPRTGELFF.

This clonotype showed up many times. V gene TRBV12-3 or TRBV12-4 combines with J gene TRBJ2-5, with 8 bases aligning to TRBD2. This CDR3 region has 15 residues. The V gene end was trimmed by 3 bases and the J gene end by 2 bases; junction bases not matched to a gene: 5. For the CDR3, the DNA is TGTGCCAGCAGTTTTTGGGTAGCGGGGCAAGAGACCCAGTACTTC. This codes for CASSFWVAGQETQYF.

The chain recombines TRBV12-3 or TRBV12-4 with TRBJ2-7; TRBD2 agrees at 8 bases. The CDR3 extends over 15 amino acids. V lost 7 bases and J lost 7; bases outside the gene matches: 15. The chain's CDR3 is CASTILGGAPREQYF. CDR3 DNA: TGTGCCAGCACCATTCTCGGGGGGGCCCCTCGGGAGCAGTACTTC.

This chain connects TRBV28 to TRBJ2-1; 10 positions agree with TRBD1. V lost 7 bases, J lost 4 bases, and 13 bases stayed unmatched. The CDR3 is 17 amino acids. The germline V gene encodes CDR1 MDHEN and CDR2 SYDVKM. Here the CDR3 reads CASTLVSGQGWYNEQFF. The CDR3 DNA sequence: TGTGCCAGCACTTTGGTCTCGGGACAGGGGTGGTACAATGAGCAGTTCTTC.

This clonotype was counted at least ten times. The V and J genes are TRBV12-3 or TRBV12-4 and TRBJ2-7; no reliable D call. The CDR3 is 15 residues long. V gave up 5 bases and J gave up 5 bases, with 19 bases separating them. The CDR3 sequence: CASSPRLATTDEQYF. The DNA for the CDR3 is TGTGCCAGCAGTCCCCGGTTGGCTACTACCGACGAGCAGTACTTC.

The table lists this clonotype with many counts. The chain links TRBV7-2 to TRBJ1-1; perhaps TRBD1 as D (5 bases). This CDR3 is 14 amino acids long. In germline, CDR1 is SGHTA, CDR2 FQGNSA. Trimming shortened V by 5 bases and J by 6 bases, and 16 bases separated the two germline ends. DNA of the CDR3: TGTGCCAGCAGCCAAGGGGATGGGTATGCTGAAGCTTTCTTT. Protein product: CASSQGDGYAEAFF.

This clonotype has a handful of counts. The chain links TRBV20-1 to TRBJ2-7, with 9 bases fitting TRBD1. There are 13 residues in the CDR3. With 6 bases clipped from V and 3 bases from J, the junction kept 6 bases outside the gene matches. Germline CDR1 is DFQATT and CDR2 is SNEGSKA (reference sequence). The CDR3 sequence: CSAKTGGDYEQYF. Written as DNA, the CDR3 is TGCAGTGCCAAGACAGGGGGGGACTACGAGCAGTACTTC.